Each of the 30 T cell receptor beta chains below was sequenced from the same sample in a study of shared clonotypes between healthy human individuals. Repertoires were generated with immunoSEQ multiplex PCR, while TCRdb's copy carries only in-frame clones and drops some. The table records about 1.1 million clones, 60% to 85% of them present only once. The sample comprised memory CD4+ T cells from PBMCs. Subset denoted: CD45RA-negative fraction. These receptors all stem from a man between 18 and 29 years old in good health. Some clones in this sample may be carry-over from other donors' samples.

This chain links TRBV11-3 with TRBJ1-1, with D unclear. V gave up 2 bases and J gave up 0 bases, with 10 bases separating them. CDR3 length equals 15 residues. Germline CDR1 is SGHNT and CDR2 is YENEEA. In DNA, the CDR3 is TGTGCCAGCAGCTTACAAGCGGATGTGAACACTGAAGCTTTCTTT. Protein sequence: CASSLQADVNTEAFF.

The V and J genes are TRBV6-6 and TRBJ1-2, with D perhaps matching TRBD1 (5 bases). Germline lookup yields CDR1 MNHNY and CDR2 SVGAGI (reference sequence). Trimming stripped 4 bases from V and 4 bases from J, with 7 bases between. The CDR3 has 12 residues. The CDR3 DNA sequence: TGTGCCAGCAGTTCAGGGCTCTATGGCTACACCTTC. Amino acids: CASSSGLYGYTF.

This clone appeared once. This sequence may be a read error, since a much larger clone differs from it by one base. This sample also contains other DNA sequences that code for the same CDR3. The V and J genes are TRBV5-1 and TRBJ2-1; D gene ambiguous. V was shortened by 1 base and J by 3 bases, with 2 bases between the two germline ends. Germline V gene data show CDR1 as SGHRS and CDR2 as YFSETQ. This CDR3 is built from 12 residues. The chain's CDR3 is CASSLSYNEQFF. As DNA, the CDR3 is TGCGCCAGCAGCTTGAGCTACAATGAGCAGTTCTTC.

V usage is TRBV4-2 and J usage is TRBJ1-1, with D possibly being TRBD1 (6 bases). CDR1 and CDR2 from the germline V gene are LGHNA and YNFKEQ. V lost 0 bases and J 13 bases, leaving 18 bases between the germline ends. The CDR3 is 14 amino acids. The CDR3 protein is CASSQDGTQRIGFF. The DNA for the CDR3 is TGTGCCAGCAGCCAAGACGGGACACAGAGAATTGGTTTCTTT.

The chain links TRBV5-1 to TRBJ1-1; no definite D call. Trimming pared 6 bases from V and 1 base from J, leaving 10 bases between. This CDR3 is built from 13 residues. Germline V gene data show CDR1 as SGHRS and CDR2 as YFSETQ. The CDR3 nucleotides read TGCGCCAGCACAACGGCGGGGAACACTGAAGCTTTCTTT. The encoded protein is CASTTAGNTEAFF.

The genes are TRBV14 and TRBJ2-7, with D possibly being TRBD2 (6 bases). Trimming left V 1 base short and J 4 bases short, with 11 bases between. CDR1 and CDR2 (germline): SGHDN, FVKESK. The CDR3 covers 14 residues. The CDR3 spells CASSQASGSYEQYF. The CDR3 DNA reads TGTGCCAGCAGCCAAGCCAGCGGGTCATACGAGCAGTACTTC.

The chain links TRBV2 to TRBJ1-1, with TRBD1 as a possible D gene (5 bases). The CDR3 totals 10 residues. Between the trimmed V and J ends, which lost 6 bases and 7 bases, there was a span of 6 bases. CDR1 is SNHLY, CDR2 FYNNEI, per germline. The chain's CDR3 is CASRRGEAFF. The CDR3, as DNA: TGTGCCAGCAGGAGGGGTGAAGCTTTCTTT.

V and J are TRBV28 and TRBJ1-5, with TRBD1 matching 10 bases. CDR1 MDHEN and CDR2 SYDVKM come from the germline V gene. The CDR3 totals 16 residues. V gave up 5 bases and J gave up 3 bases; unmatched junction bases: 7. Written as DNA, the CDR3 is TGTGCCAGCAGTCCCACAGGACAGGGGGACAATCAGCCCCAGCATTTT. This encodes CASSPTGQGDNQPQHF. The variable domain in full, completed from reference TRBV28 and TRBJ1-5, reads DVKVTQSSRYLVKRTGEKVFLECVQDMDHENMFWYRQDPGLGLRLIYFSYDVKMKEKGDIPEGYSVSREKKERFSLILESASTNQTSMYLCASSPTGQGDNQPQHFGDGTRLSIL.

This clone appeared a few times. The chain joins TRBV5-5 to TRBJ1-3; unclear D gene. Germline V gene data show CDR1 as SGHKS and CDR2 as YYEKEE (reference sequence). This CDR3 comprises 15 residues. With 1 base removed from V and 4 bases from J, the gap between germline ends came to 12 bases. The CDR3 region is CASSLSLTRGNTIYF. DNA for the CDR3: TGTGCCAGCAGCTTGTCGCTCACGAGGGGAAACACCATATATTTT.

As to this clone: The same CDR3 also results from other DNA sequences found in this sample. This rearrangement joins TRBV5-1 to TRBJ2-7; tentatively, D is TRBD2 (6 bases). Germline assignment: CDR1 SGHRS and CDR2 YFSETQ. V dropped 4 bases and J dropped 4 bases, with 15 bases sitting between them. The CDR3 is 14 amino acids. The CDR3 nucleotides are TGCGCCAGCAGCCCGACGACTAGTACTTACGAGCAGTACTTC. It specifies CASSPTTSTYEQYF. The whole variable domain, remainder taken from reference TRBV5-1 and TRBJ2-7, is KAGVTQTPRYLIKTRGQQVTLSCSPISGHRSVSWYQQTPGQGLQFLFEYFSETQRNKGNFPGRFSGRQFSNSRSEMNVSTLELGDSALYLCASSPTTSTYEQYFGPGTRLTVT.

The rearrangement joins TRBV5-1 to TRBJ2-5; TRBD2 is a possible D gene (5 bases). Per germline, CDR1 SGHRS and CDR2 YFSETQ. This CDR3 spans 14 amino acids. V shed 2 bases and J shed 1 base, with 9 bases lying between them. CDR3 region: CASSLFGVQETQYF. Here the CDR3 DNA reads TGCGCCAGCAGCTTATTCGGGGTCCAAGAGACCCAGTACTTC.

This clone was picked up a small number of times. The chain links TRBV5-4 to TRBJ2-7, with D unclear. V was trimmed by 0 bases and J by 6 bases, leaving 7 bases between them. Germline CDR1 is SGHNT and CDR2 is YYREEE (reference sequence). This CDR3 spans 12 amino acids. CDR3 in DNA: TGTGCCAGCAGCTTGGAACTCTCCGAGCAGTACTTC. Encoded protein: CASSLELSEQYF.

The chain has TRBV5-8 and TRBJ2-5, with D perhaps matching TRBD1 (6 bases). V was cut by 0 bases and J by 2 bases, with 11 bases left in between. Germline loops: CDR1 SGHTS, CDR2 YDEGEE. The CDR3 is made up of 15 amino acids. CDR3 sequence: CASSLGGTKQETQYF. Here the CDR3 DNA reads TGTGCCAGCAGCTTGGGGGGGACAAAACAAGAGACCCAGTACTTC.

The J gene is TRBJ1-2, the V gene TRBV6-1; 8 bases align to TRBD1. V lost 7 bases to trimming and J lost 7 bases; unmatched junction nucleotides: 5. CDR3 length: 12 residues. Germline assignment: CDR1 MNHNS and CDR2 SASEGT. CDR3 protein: CASNQGAGGYTF. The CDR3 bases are TGTGCCAGCAACCAGGGGGCAGGTGGCTACACCTTC.

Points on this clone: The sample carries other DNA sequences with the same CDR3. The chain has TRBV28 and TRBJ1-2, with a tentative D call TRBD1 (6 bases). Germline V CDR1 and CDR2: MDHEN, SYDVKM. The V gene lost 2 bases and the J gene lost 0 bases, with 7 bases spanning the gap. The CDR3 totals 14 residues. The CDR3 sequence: CASSLEGANYGYTF. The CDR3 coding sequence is TGTGCCAGCAGTTTAGAGGGGGCTAACTATGGCTACACCTTC.

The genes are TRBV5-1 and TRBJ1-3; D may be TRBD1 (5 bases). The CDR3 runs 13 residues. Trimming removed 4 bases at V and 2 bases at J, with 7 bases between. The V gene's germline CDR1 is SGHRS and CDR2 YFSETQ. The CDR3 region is CASSGAPGNTIYF. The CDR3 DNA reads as TGCGCCAGCAGCGGGGCGCCTGGAAACACCATATATTTT.

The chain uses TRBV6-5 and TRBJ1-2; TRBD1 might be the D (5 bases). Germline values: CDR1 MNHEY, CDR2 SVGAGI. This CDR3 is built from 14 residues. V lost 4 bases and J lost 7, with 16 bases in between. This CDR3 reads CASSWDSSLRGYTF. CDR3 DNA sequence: TGTGCCAGCAGTTGGGACTCTAGTCTTCGTGGCTACACCTTC.

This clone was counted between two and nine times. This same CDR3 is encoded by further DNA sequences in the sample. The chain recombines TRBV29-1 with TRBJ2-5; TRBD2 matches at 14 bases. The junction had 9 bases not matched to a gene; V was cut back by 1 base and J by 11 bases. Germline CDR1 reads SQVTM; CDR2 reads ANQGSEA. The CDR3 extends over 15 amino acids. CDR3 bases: TGCAGCGTTGAAGGGGGACTAGCGGGAGATGATGAGCAGTACTTC. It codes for CSVEGGLAGDDEQYF.

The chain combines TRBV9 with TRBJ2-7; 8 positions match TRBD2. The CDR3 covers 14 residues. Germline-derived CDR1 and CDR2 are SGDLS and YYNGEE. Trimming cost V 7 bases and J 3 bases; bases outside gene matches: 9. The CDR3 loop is CASGIAGHNYEQYF. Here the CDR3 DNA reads TGTGCCAGCGGAATAGCGGGACATAACTACGAGCAGTACTTC.

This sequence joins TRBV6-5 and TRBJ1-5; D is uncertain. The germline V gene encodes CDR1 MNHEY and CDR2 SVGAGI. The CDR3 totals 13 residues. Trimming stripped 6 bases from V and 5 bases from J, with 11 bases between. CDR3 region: CASSLRMDQPQHF. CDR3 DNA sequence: TGTGCCAGCAGCCTGAGGATGGATCAGCCCCAGCATTTT.

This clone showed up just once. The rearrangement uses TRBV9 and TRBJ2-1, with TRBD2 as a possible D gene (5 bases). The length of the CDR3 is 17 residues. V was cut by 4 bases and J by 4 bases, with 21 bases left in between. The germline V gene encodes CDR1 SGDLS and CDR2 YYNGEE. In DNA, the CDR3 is TGTGCCAGCAGCCCCGAGGCGGGCAGTAAGAAATACAATGAGCAGTTCTTC. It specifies CASSPEAGSKKYNEQFF.

The CDR3 DNA is TGCGCCAGCAGCTTGGGACAGGGAAGTGAGCAGTTCTTC. Translation gives CASSLGQGSEQFF. The genes are TRBV5-1 and TRBJ2-1; 7 bases fit TRBD1. The CDR3 consists of 13 residues. V was clipped by 0 bases and J by 9 bases; unmatched bases: 3. Germline loops: CDR1 SGHRS, CDR2 YFSETQ. Using reference TRBV5-1 and TRBJ2-1 for the parts outside the CDR3, the full variable domain is KAGVTQTPRYLIKTRGQQVTLSCSPISGHRSVSWYQQTPGQGLQFLFEYFSETQRNKGNFPGRFSGRQFSNSRSEMNVSTLELGDSALYLCASSLGQGSEQFFGPGTRLTVL.

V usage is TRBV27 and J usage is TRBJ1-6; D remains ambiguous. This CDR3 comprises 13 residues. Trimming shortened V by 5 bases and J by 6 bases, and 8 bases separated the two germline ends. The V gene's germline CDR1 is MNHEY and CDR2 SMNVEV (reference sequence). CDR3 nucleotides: TGTGCCAGCAGTGCAATGGGTAATTCACCCCTCCACTTT. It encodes CASSAMGNSPLHF.

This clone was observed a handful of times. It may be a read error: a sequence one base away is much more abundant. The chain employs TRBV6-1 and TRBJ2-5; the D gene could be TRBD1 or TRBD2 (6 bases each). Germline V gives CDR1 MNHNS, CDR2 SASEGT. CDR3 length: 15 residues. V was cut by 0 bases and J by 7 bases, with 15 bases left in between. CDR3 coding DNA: TGTGCCAGCAGTGAAGCGGAGGGGGAGTTAGGGACCCAGTACTTC. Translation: CASSEAEGELGTQYF.

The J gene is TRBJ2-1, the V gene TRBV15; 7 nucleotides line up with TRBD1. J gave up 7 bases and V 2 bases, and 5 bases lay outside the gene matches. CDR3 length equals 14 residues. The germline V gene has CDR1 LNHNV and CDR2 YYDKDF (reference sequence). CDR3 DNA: TGTGCCACCAGCAGACAGGGGGTTCGGAATGAGCAGTTCTTC. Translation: CATSRQGVRNEQFF.

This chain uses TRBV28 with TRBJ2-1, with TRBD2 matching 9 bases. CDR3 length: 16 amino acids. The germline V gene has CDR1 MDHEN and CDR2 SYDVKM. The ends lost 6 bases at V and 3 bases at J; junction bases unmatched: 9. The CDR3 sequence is CASSSRLAEIYNEQFF. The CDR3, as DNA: TGTGCCAGCAGCTCCCGACTAGCGGAAATCTACAATGAGCAGTTCTTC.

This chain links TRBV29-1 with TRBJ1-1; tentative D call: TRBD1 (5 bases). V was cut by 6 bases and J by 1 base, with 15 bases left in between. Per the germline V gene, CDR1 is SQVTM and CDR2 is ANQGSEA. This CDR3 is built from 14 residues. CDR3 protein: CSVQGPGGNTEAFF. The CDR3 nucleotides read TGCAGCGTGCAGGGTCCCGGCGGGAACACTGAAGCTTTCTTT.

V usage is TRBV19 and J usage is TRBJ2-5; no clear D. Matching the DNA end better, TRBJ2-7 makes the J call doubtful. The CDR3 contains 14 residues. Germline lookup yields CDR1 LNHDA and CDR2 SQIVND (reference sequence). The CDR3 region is CASSSPGRNYEQYF. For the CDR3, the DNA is TGTGCCAGTAGCTCTCCCGGACGCAACTACGAGCAGTACTTC.

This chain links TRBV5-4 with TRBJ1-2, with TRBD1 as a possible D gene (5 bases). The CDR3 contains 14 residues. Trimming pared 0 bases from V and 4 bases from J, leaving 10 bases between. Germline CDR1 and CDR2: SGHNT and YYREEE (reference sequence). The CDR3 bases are TGTGCCAGCAGCTTGGCAGGGTCCGGCTATGGCTACACCTTC. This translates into CASSLAGSGYGYTF.

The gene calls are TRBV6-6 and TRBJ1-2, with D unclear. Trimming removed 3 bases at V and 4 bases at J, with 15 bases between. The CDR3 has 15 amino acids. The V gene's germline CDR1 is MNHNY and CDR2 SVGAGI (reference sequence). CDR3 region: CASSYSGSTSYGYTF. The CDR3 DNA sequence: TGTGCCAGCAGTTATTCCGGGTCAACCTCCTATGGCTACACCTTC.